The 20 T cell receptor beta chains below come from one sample, sequenced in a study of cytotoxic CD8 clonotypes in ibrutinib-treated CLL. The method was immunoSEQ multiplex PCR; TCRdb's version includes in-frame clones alone and lacks a portion of them. The sample lists about 180,000 clones, 84% occurring once. The sample consisted of PBMCs, taken after 24 months of ibrutinib treatment. Every receptor here comes from a human donor with chronic lymphocytic leukemia.

The rearrangement uses TRBV19 and TRBJ1-1, with TRBD1 as a possible D gene (5 bases). Germline V gene data show CDR1 as LNHDA and CDR2 as SQIVND (reference sequence). The V end was cut by 4 bases, the J end by 4 bases, with 16 bases between. The CDR3 is made up of 15 amino acids. The CDR3 DNA reads as TGTGCCAGTAGTAAATCCGGGGCGTGGGGCACTGAAGCTTTCTTT. This translates into CASSKSGAWGTEAFF.

The CDR3 region is CASSLTGSYGYTF. CDR3 DNA sequence: TGTGCCAGCAGCTTAACAGGGTCCTATGGCTACACCTTC. V usage is TRBV5-5 and J usage is TRBJ1-2, with D maybe TRBD1 (6 bases). V was pared by 2 bases and J by 4 bases, with 9 bases between. The length of the CDR3 is 13 residues. The germline gives CDR1 SGHKS, CDR2 YYEKEE (reference sequence).

The rearrangement joins TRBV19 to TRBJ2-7; 11 bases are shared with TRBD2. This CDR3 region has 15 residues. Germline V gene lookup returns CDR1 LNHDA and CDR2 SQIVND (reference sequence). The junction had 5 bases not matched to a gene; V was cut back by 5 bases and J by 2 bases. This chain's CDR3 is CASSPSGGTPYEQYF. The CDR3, as DNA: TGTGCCAGTAGTCCTAGCGGGGGGACCCCCTACGAGCAGTACTTC. Variable domain in full (rest from reference TRBV19 and TRBJ2-7): DGGITQSPKYLFRKEGQNVTLSCEQNLNHDAMYWYRQDPGQGLRLIYYSQIVNDFQKGDIAEGYSVSREKKESFPLTVTSAQKNPTAFYLCASSPSGGTPYEQYFGPGTRLTVT.

CDR3 residues: CASSSRSGSFQTGELFF. The CDR3 nucleotides are TGTGCCAGCAGCTCCAGGAGCGGGAGCTTTCAGACCGGGGAGCTGTTTTTT. The genes are TRBV7-2 and TRBJ2-2; 8 bases map to TRBD2. Germline lookup yields CDR1 SGHTA and CDR2 FQGNSA. The CDR3 length is 17 residues. V lost 4 bases, J lost 5 bases, and 12 bases stayed unmatched. Filled out from reference TRBV7-2 and TRBJ2-2, the complete variable domain reads GAGVSQSPSNKVTEKGKDVELRCDPISGHTALYWYRQSLGQGLEFLIYFQGNSAPDKSGLPSDRFSAERTGGSVSTLTIQRTQQEDSAVYLCASSSRSGSFQTGELFFGEGSRLTVL.

The chain carries TRBV7-2 and TRBJ2-3; 7 positions match TRBD2. With V trimmed by 5 bases and J by 4 bases, 6 bases remained unmatched. The CDR3 runs 14 residues. Germline V gene sequence: CDR1 SGHTA, CDR2 FQGNSA. CDR3 in amino acids: CASSPKGLADTQYF. CDR3 bases: TGTGCCAGCAGCCCAAAAGGACTAGCAGATACGCAGTATTTT.

The J gene is TRBJ2-7, the V gene TRBV5-1; D is possibly TRBD2 (5 bases). CDR3 size: 15 residues. V lost 5 bases and J lost 0, with 15 bases in between. Germline V gene sequence: CDR1 SGHRS, CDR2 YFSETQ. The DNA for the CDR3 is TGCGCCAGCAGGCCCGGGGAAAGGAGCTCCTACGAGCAGTACTTC. Translated: CASRPGERSSYEQYF.

On this clone itself: An end of the junction differs from the germline gene, which may be a read error. The gene calls are TRBV7-9 and TRBJ2-1, with D maybe TRBD2 (6 bases). The CDR3 consists of 13 residues. CDR1 is SEHNR, CDR2 FQNEAQ, per germline (reference sequence). The CDR3 here is CASSLAGGNVQFF. The CDR3, as DNA: TGTGCCAGCAGCTTAGCCGGCGGGAATGTGCAGTTCTTC.

The chain uses TRBV5-1 and TRBJ2-4; no clear D. CDR1 SGHRS and CDR2 YFSETQ come from the germline V gene. Trimming cost V 0 bases and J 2 bases, with 9 bases left between them. CDR3 length: 15 amino acids. For the CDR3, the DNA is TGCGCCAGCAGCTTGGCTGGTGGGCCCAAAAACATTCAGTACTTC. Protein product: CASSLAGGPKNIQYF.

The chain links TRBV5-1 to TRBJ2-3; no firm D call. Germline CDR1 reads SGHRS; CDR2 reads YFSETQ. The CDR3 length is 14 residues. The V end was cut by 6 bases, the J end by 0 bases, with 11 bases between. The CDR3 is CASKAQTSTDTQYF. The CDR3 nucleotides are TGCGCCAGCAAGGCTCAGACTAGCACAGATACGCAGTATTTT.

J is TRBJ1-1 and V is TRBV19; D ambiguous. CDR3 length: 14 residues. Germline CDR1 is LNHDA and CDR2 is SQIVND (reference sequence). The ends were cut back, 3 bases at V and 2 bases at J, with 10 bases in the middle. The CDR3 reads CASSIGQINTEAFF. The DNA of the CDR3 is TGTGCCAGTAGTATCGGCCAGATAAACACTGAAGCTTTCTTT. Combining the CDR3 with reference TRBV19 and TRBJ1-1 gives the whole variable domain DGGITQSPKYLFRKEGQNVTLSCEQNLNHDAMYWYRQDPGQGLRLIYYSQIVNDFQKGDIAEGYSVSREKKESFPLTVTSAQKNPTAFYLCASSIGQINTEAFFGQGTRLTVV.

This chain connects TRBV7-9 to TRBJ2-1; 8 nucleotides align to TRBD1. CDR3 length: 13 amino acids. Looked up from germline, CDR1 is SEHNR and CDR2 is FQNEAQ (reference sequence). J lost 11 bases, V lost 1 base, and 4 bases had no gene match. In DNA, the CDR3 is TGTGCCAGCAGCTTAGGACAGGGGCTTAAGCAGTTCTTC. Its translation: CASSLGQGLKQFF.

The V call is TRBV7-3, the J call TRBJ2-2; no clear D. The CDR3 totals 13 residues. Germline assignment: CDR1 SGHTA and CDR2 FQGTGA. With 3 bases removed from V and 8 bases from J, the gap between germline ends came to 10 bases. The DNA for the CDR3 is TGTGCCAGCAGCTTTGTTCCTTTGGGGGAGCTGTTTTTT. This translates into CASSFVPLGELFF.

About this clone itself: The same CDR3 can be traced to other DNA sequences in this sample. V is TRBV6-5 and J is TRBJ2-7; TRBD2 matches at 7 bases. This CDR3 region has 13 residues. J lost 1 base, V lost 8 bases, and 5 bases had no gene match. Germline-derived CDR1 and CDR2 are MNHEY and SVGAGI. This CDR3 reads CASEGRESYEQYF. The CDR3 region has the DNA TGTGCCAGCGAGGGGCGGGAGTCCTACGAGCAGTACTTC.

This clone appeared many times. Other DNA sequences in this sample translate to the same CDR3. The V call is TRBV12-5, the J call TRBJ1-1; D gene uncertain. The CDR3 consists of 11 residues. Germline loops: CDR1 LGHNT, CDR2 FRNRAP. V was trimmed by 1 base and J by 4 bases, leaving 1 base between them. CDR3 bases: TGTGCTAGTGGTTTGGGCACTGAAGCTTTCTTT. It encodes CASGLGTEAFF.

This clone was detected only once. This chain links TRBV6-5 with TRBJ2-3, with a tentative D call TRBD2 (5 bases). Trimming stripped 6 bases from V and 0 bases from J, with 10 bases between. Germline V gene data show CDR1 as MNHEY and CDR2 as SVGAGI. The CDR3 is 14 amino acids. The CDR3 here is CASRRGISTDTQYF. The CDR3 DNA is TGTGCCAGCAGACGGGGAATAAGCACAGATACGCAGTATTTT.

The chain uses TRBV18 and TRBJ1-2; D gene uncertain. Germline loops: CDR1 KGHSH, CDR2 LQKENI. Trimming shortened V by 0 bases and J by 1 base, and 12 bases separated the two germline ends. The CDR3 length is 16 residues. In nucleotides, the CDR3 is TGTGCCAGCTCACCACCCGGAGGAGGGTTTAACTATGGCTACACCTTC. Protein sequence: CASSPPGGGFNYGYTF.

The V and J genes are TRBV5-6 and TRBJ2-7; D is possibly TRBD2 (5 bases). V was trimmed by 1 base and J by 5 bases, leaving 16 bases between them. The CDR3 loop spans 15 amino acids. The germline gives CDR1 SGHDT, CDR2 YYEEEE. This CDR3 is CASSLYNGIADEQYF. The CDR3 DNA follows: TGTGCCAGCAGCTTGTATAACGGGATAGCCGACGAGCAGTACTTC.

The sample holds one count of this clone. V is TRBV19 and J is TRBJ2-7, with 7 nucleotides matching TRBD2. Trimming removed 2 bases from V and 1 base from J; junction bases left unmatched: 5. Germline values: CDR1 LNHDA, CDR2 SQIVND (reference sequence). CDR3 length: 15 amino acids. The CDR3 sequence: CASSIPAGSSYEQYF. CDR3 bases: TGTGCCAGTAGTATACCAGCGGGATCATCCTACGAGCAGTACTTC.

The chain employs TRBV27 and TRBJ1-5; maybe TRBD1 (5 bases). Trimming removed 2 bases at V and 0 bases at J, with 5 bases between. Germline CDR1 and CDR2: MNHEY and SMNVEV (reference sequence). The CDR3 totals 14 residues. Written as DNA, the CDR3 is TGTGCCAGCAGTTTAGGGACTAGCAATCAGCCCCAGCATTTT. This gives the protein CASSLGTSNQPQHF.

The rearrangement uses TRBV28 and TRBJ2-3; 8 positions match TRBD2. The germline V gene encodes CDR1 MDHEN and CDR2 SYDVKM. Trimming took 6 bases from V and 0 from J; bases not matched to a gene: 8. CDR3 size: 16 residues. The CDR3 bases are TGTGCCAGCAGGACTTATAGCGGGGAAAGCACAGATACGCAGTATTTT. It encodes CASRTYSGESTDTQYF. The full variable domain, completed using reference TRBV28 and TRBJ2-3, is DVKVTQSSRYLVKRTGEKVFLECVQDMDHENMFWYRQDPGLGLRLIYFSYDVKMKEKGDIPEGYSVSREKKERFSLILESASTNQTSMYLCASRTYSGESTDTQYFGPGTRLTVL.